Presented here are 19 T cell receptor beta chains from one specimen sequenced in a study of memory CD4+ T cells and cytomegalovirus serostatus. Sequenced by immunoSEQ multiplex PCR; TCRdb stores in-frame clones only, minus some. Among about 50,000 clones, around 80% were seen once, and the ten largest hold more than 0.65%. The sort gate was single viable CD3+CD4+CD8-CD45RO+ cells for memory CD4+ T cells. Sequencing was carried out using memory CD4+ T cells from blood. The receptors originated from an adult in good health and CMV-seronegative.

This chain uses TRBV11-2 with TRBJ2-5; 12 bases are a match to TRBD1. The J call may be faulty, since TRBJ2-7 better matches the DNA end. The CDR3 contains 15 residues. Germline CDR1 reads SGHAT; CDR2 reads FQNNGV. The CDR3 nucleotides read TGTGCCAGCAGCCTAGCCGGGACAGGGGGCCGCGAGCAGTACTTC. This sequence encodes CASSLAGTGGREQYF.

The V call is TRBV5-5, the J call TRBJ2-3, with 9 bases fitting TRBD1. CDR3 length: 17 residues. V gave up 0 bases and J gave up 1 base; unmatched junction bases: 6. Germline loops: CDR1 SGHKS, CDR2 YYEKEE (reference sequence). CDR3 DNA sequence: TGTGCCAGCAGCTTGGGGGCCCGGACAGGGGGCACAGATACGCAGTATTTT. It encodes CASSLGARTGGTDTQYF.

The chain is built from TRBV18 and TRBJ1-5, with 8 positions matching TRBD1. CDR3 length: 16 residues. J was trimmed by 2 bases and V by 3 bases; bases with no gene match: 6. CDR1 and CDR2 from the germline V gene are KGHSH and LQKENI. CDR3 DNA sequence: TGTGCCAGCTCACCTCGGGACAGGATCGGCAATCAGCCCCAGCATTTT. Its translation: CASSPRDRIGNQPQHF.

The chain couples TRBV5-1 to TRBJ2-6; D might be TRBD1 (6 bases). V gave up 6 bases and J gave up 0 bases, with 13 bases separating them. The CDR3 contains 16 residues. CDR1 and CDR2 (germline): SGHRS, YFSETQ. The CDR3 DNA reads as TGCGCCAGCACAGGACAGTCTAACTCTGGGGCCAACGTCCTGACTTTC. It is translated as CASTGQSNSGANVLTF.

This chain joins TRBV5-1 and TRBJ1-3; TRBD1 might be the D (5 bases). CDR1 SGHRS and CDR2 YFSETQ come from the germline V gene. The CDR3 runs 16 residues. Trimming pared 1 base from V and 1 base from J, leaving 12 bases between. DNA for the CDR3: TGCGCCAGCAGCTTGCCCCGGGGGGATTCTGGAAACACCATATATTTT. Its translation: CASSLPRGDSGNTIYF.

The rearrangement joins TRBV6-5 to TRBJ2-7, with a weak D call TRBD1 (5 bases). The CDR3 has 12 residues. Trimming stripped 4 bases from V and 7 bases from J, with 11 bases between. From germline, CDR1 is MNHEY and CDR2 SVGAGI. The DNA of the CDR3 is TGTGCCAGCAGTTTTCAATCAGGGGAGCAGTACTTC. Translated: CASSFQSGEQYF.

The rearrangement uses TRBV10-2 and TRBJ2-1, with 15 bases that match TRBD2. The CDR3 extends over 20 amino acids. The V gene's germline CDR1 is WSHSY and CDR2 SAAADI. Trimming cost V 0 bases and J 4 bases; bases outside gene matches: 10. The CDR3 reads CASSESKLVGLAGGYNEQFF. CDR3 coding DNA: TGCGCCAGCAGTGAGTCGAAATTGGTTGGACTAGCGGGAGGGTACAATGAGCAGTTCTTC.

The genes are TRBV27 and TRBJ1-6; D ambiguous. Germline values: CDR1 MNHEY, CDR2 SMNVEV (reference sequence). The CDR3 totals 15 residues. V shed 6 bases and J shed 5 bases, with 14 bases lying between them. This CDR3 reads CASRLDWSNNSPLHF. Written as DNA, the CDR3 is TGTGCCAGCAGGCTGGACTGGTCCAATAATTCACCCCTCCACTTT.

The V call is TRBV27, the J call TRBJ1-2; D remains unclear. V was cut by 5 bases and J by 1 base, with 8 bases left in between. The CDR3 covers 13 residues. Germline lookup yields CDR1 MNHEY and CDR2 SMNVEV (reference sequence). The DNA of the CDR3 is TGTGCCAGCAGTCTAGACGGTAACTATGGCTACACCTTC. Amino acids: CASSLDGNYGYTF.

The chain employs TRBV7-3 and TRBJ2-2; weak D call: TRBD1 (6 bases). CDR1 and CDR2 from the germline V gene are SGHTA and FQGTGA. V shed 8 bases and J shed 6 bases, with 13 bases lying between them. The CDR3 consists of 13 residues. The CDR3, as DNA: TGTGCCAGCGCGCACAGGGATCCCGGGGAGCTGTTTTTT. Protein: CASAHRDPGELFF.

This clone occurred once. The chain links TRBV29-1 to TRBJ2-7; TRBD1 is a possible D gene (6 bases). V lost 7 bases and J lost 5, with 18 bases in between. The CDR3 extends over 13 amino acids. Germline assignment: CDR1 SQVTM and CDR2 ANQGSEA. The CDR3 bases are TGCAGCGCACAGGGCCTTCAAAGGGACGAGCAGTACTTC. Protein sequence: CSAQGLQRDEQYF.

The genes are TRBV6-6 and TRBJ2-6; D is ambiguous. Looked up from germline, CDR1 is MNHNY and CDR2 is SVGAGI (reference sequence). Trimming removed 5 bases from V and 0 bases from J, with 2 bases in between. This CDR3 spans 13 amino acids. The CDR3 here is CASSGSGANVLTF. The CDR3 DNA follows: TGTGCCAGCAGTGGCTCTGGGGCCAACGTCCTGACTTTC.

The chain couples TRBV7-8 to TRBJ1-5, with D maybe TRBD1 (5 bases). Trimming pared 3 bases from V and 7 bases from J, leaving 10 bases between. Germline V gene sequence: CDR1 SGHVS, CDR2 FQNEAQ. The CDR3 sequence is 13 residues long. The CDR3 protein is CASSFGGGQPQHF. Written as DNA, the CDR3 is TGTGCCAGCAGCTTTGGGGGAGGCCAGCCCCAGCATTTT.

The chain uses TRBV9 and TRBJ2-3, with D unclear. The V end lost 0 bases, the J end lost 1 base, and 9 bases lay between the germline ends. The germline CDR1 and CDR2 sequences are SGDLS and YYNGEE. CDR3 size: 15 residues. The CDR3, as DNA: TGTGCCAGCAGCGTAGTAGGAGAGCGCACAGATACGCAGTATTTT. Translated, it gives CASSVVGERTDTQYF.

The V call is TRBV9, the J call TRBJ2-2; D perhaps matches TRBD2 (6 bases). This CDR3 spans 16 amino acids. Germline CDR1 is SGDLS and CDR2 is YYNGEE. The V end lost 0 bases, the J end lost 6 bases, and 15 bases lay between the germline ends. The chain's CDR3 is CASSVGLGQRAGELFF. For the CDR3, the DNA is TGTGCCAGCAGCGTAGGGTTGGGCCAGCGGGCCGGGGAGCTGTTTTTT.

The chain has TRBV2 and TRBJ2-2, with TRBD2 matching over 7 bases. CDR3 length: 15 amino acids. Germline CDR1 and CDR2: SNHLY and FYNNEI. V trimming: 11 bases; J trimming: 5 bases; junction bases outside the gene matches: 14. The CDR3 reads CASTPGLVITGELFF. The CDR3 nucleotides are TGTGCCTCCACCCCCGGACTAGTCATAACCGGGGAGCTGTTTTTT. Using reference TRBV2 and TRBJ2-2 for the parts outside the CDR3, the full variable domain is EPEVTQTPSHQVTQMGQEVILRCVPISNHLYFYWYRQILGQKVEFLVSFYNNEISEKSEIFDDQFSVERPDGSNFTLKIRSTKLEDSAMYFCASTPGLVITGELFFGEGSRLTVL.

This clone was observed a few times. This chain connects TRBV4-1 to TRBJ2-1, with TRBD2 matching 10 bases. Germline V gene lookup returns CDR1 MGHRA and CDR2 YSYEKL. The CDR3 consists of 17 residues. Losses at the gene ends were 2 bases for V and 7 bases for J; bases not matched to a gene: 11. The CDR3 loop is CASSQLLAGSWRNEQFF. The CDR3 DNA sequence: TGCGCCAGCAGCCAACTACTAGCGGGATCATGGAGGAATGAGCAGTTCTTC.

This clone was counted a single time. This chain connects TRBV2 to TRBJ2-7; D perhaps matches TRBD1 (5 bases). V gave up 2 bases and J gave up 6 bases, with 14 bases separating them. The CDR3 is 14 residues long. Germline CDR1 is SNHLY and CDR2 is FYNNEI. The CDR3 nucleotides read TGTGCCAGCAGTGAAATGGCTTCAGGGTCCGAGCAGTACTTC. Encoded protein: CASSEMASGSEQYF.

The chain uses TRBV19 and TRBJ1-1; D unclear. The CDR3 extends over 14 amino acids. V lost 6 bases to trimming and J lost 0 bases, with 11 bases between them. CDR1 and CDR2 from the germline V gene are LNHDA and SQIVND (reference sequence). CDR3 nucleotides: TGTGCCAGTAGAGGCGGGTCGGTGAACACTGAAGCTTTCTTT. Translation gives CASRGGSVNTEAFF. Full variable domain (missing parts from reference TRBV19 and TRBJ1-1): DGGITQSPKYLFRKEGQNVTLSCEQNLNHDAMYWYRQDPGQGLRLIYYSQIVNDFQKGDIAEGYSVSREKKESFPLTVTSAQKNPTAFYLCASRGGSVNTEAFFGQGTRLTVV.